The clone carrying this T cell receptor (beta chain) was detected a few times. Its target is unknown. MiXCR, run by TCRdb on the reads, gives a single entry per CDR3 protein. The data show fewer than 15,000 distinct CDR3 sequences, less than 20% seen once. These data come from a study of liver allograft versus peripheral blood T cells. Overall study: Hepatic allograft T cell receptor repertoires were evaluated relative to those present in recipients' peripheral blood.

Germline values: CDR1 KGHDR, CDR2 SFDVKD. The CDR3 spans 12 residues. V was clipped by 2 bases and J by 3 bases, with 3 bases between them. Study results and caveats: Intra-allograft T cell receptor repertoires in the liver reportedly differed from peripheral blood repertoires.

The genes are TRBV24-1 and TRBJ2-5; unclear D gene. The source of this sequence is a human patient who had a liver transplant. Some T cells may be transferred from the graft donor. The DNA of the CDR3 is TGTGCCACCAGTGATTCTAAAGAGACCCAGTACTTC. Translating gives CATSDSKETQYF.